This TCR beta chain originates from a study of T cell responses to AZD1222 COVID-19 vaccine. Germline V gene sequence: CDR1 GTSNPN, CDR2 SVGIG (reference sequence). V lost 2 bases to trimming and J lost 2 bases, with 13 bases between them. The CDR3 has 15 amino acids. TCRdb's copy holds only in-frame clones and misses some; the assay was immunoSEQ multiplex PCR. The table lists about 73,000 clones, 85% to 90% of them singletons, with about 9% in the top ten. The TCR comes from an adult who received the AZD1222 COVID-19 vaccine. The chain joins TRBV30 to TRBJ1-5, with no clear D. Sequencing was performed on peripheral blood, taken 28 days after the second AZD1222 dose. CDR3 sequence (DNA): TGTGCCTGGAGTCCCAACCTCACCGGCAATCAGCCCCAGCATTTT. It encodes CAWSPNLTGNQPQHF.